This is a list of T cell receptor beta chains from one sample in a study of blood T cell repertoires in COVID-19. Method: immunoSEQ multiplex PCR; TCRdb's copy keeps in-frame clones and lacks some. The sample comprises 3,000 to 4,000 clones, 90% to 95% of which are singletons, and approximately 7% rests with the top ten. The sequencing input was peripheral blood. These receptors originate from a man aged 45-65 years with active COVID-19. Both conserved end residues are part of each CDR3. Fields, in order: D gene, clone size, J gene, CDR3 length, V gene, CDR3 DNA, CDR3 protein. D genes are given only for firm matches. Clone sizes are given selectively: once, few, many, or a class where the clone is expanded.

d_call: -; clone_size: -; j_call: TRBJ1-5; cdr3_length: 14; v_call: TRBV4-3; cdr3_nt: TGCGCCAGCAGCCCGACGGGGGACAATCAGCCCCAGCATTTT; cdr3_aa: CASSPTGDNQPQHF
d_call: TRBD1; clone_size: -; j_call: TRBJ1-1; cdr3_length: 14; v_call: TRBV2; cdr3_nt: TGTGCCAGCAGTCGGGACAGGAAGGACACTGAAGCTTTCTTT; cdr3_aa: CASSRDRKDTEAFF
d_call: TRBD1; clone_size: -; j_call: TRBJ1-2; cdr3_length: 15; v_call: TRBV18; cdr3_nt: TGTGCCAGCTCACTCCGACAGGGGGCCAACTATGGCTACACCTTC; cdr3_aa: CASSLRQGANYGYTF
d_call: -; clone_size: once; j_call: TRBJ1-4; cdr3_length: 14; v_call: TRBV7-2; cdr3_nt: TGTGCCAGCAGCTCGACAGGAGCTAATGAAAAACTGTTTTTT; cdr3_aa: CASSSTGANEKLFF
d_call: TRBD2; clone_size: -; j_call: TRBJ2-5; cdr3_length: 13; v_call: TRBV12-3/TRBV12-4; cdr3_nt: TGTGCCAGCAGCCAGAGCGGGACTGAGACCCAGTACTTC; cdr3_aa: CASSQSGTETQYF
d_call: -; clone_size: -; j_call: TRBJ1-3; cdr3_length: 13; v_call: TRBV28; cdr3_nt: TGTGCCAGCAGGTCGGGACACCCAAACACCATATATTTT; cdr3_aa: CASRSGHPNTIYF
d_call: TRBD1; clone_size: -; j_call: TRBJ2-7; cdr3_length: 14; v_call: TRBV5-1; cdr3_nt: TGCGCCAGCAGCTGGGACAGGGGAAGTTACGAGCAGTACTTC; cdr3_aa: CASSWDRGSYEQYF
d_call: -; clone_size: -; j_call: TRBJ2-3; cdr3_length: 16; v_call: TRBV24-1; cdr3_nt: TGTGCCACCAGTGATTTGACCCCAGGAGCGGCAGATACGCAGTATTTT; cdr3_aa: CATSDLTPGAADTQYF
d_call: -; clone_size: once; j_call: TRBJ2-2; cdr3_length: 15; v_call: TRBV24-1; cdr3_nt: TGTGCCACCAGTGATTTGTTGGCGGCCTCCGGGGAGCTGTTTTTT; cdr3_aa: CATSDLLAASGELFF
d_call: -; clone_size: once; j_call: TRBJ2-1; cdr3_length: 15; v_call: TRBV7-2; cdr3_nt: TGTGCCAGCAGCTTAGCTAGCGCCTCCTACAATGAGCAGTTCTTC; cdr3_aa: CASSLASASYNEQFF
d_call: TRBD2; clone_size: -; j_call: TRBJ2-5; cdr3_length: 12; v_call: TRBV10-1; cdr3_nt: TGCGCCAGCACGTCTAGCGGAGAGACCCAGTACTTC; cdr3_aa: CASTSSGETQYF
d_call: -; clone_size: -; j_call: TRBJ1-1; cdr3_length: 13; v_call: TRBV23-1; cdr3_nt: TGCGCCAGCAGTCGAGCCCCGAACACTGAAGCTTTCTTT; cdr3_aa: CASSRAPNTEAFF
d_call: -; clone_size: -; j_call: TRBJ2-5; cdr3_length: 13; v_call: TRBV29-1; cdr3_nt: TGCAGCGTTGCAATACAGCTCGGAGAGACCCAGTACTTC; cdr3_aa: CSVAIQLGETQYF
d_call: -; clone_size: -; j_call: TRBJ2-6; cdr3_length: 14; v_call: TRBV5-5; cdr3_nt: TGTGCCAGCAGCTTAGGGGCTGGGGCCAACGTCCTGACTTTC; cdr3_aa: CASSLGAGANVLTF
d_call: -; clone_size: few; j_call: TRBJ2-7; cdr3_length: 12; v_call: TRBV28; cdr3_nt: TGTGCCAGCAGTTTACTAGAAACAGAGCAGTACTTC; cdr3_aa: CASSLLETEQYF
d_call: TRBD2; clone_size: -; j_call: TRBJ2-3; cdr3_length: 18; v_call: TRBV7-2; cdr3_nt: TGTGCCAGCAGTCGTGGGACTAGCGGGAGGGTAGGCACAGATACGCAGTATTTT; cdr3_aa: CASSRGTSGRVGTDTQYF
d_call: TRBD2; clone_size: -; j_call: TRBJ2-5; cdr3_length: 14; v_call: TRBV7-2; cdr3_nt: TGTGCCAGCAGCTTACCGAGGGAGGGAGAGACCCAGTACTTC; cdr3_aa: CASSLPREGETQYF
d_call: TRBD2; clone_size: -; j_call: TRBJ2-3; cdr3_length: 15; v_call: TRBV7-2; cdr3_nt: TGTGCCAGCAGCCACAGCGGGAGGGCTGCAGATACGCAGTATTTT; cdr3_aa: CASSHSGRAADTQYF